The present entry profiles one TCR beta chain with its context. The V gene's germline CDR1 is MNHEY and CDR2 SMNVEV (reference sequence). Trimming removed 3 bases from V and 6 bases from J, with 3 bases in between. The CDR3 runs 12 residues. This record belongs to a study of blood T cell repertoires in COVID-19. On the study more broadly: Spain, Italy and the United States supplied samples that represented acute and convalescent COVID-19.

As processed by the authors: Estimation of nucleated cell counts relied on the amplification of reference gene primers. Only in-frame clones appear in the TCRdb table, and some are missing; sequencing was by immunoSEQ multiplex PCR. V, J and clone size are taken as reported in that table, and D and trimming were inferred from the DNA itself. The repertoire holds more than 150,000 clones, with roughly 76% as singletons. The Seattle patients joined while their infection was active and were tracked longitudinally afterward. The TCR originated in a woman older than 75 with COVID-19, enrolled during active disease. The source material was peripheral blood. The chain is built from TRBV27 and TRBJ1-6; unclear D gene. CDR3 DNA: TGTGCCAGCAGTTTCATTAATTCACCCCTCCACTTT. This codes for CASSFINSPLHF.